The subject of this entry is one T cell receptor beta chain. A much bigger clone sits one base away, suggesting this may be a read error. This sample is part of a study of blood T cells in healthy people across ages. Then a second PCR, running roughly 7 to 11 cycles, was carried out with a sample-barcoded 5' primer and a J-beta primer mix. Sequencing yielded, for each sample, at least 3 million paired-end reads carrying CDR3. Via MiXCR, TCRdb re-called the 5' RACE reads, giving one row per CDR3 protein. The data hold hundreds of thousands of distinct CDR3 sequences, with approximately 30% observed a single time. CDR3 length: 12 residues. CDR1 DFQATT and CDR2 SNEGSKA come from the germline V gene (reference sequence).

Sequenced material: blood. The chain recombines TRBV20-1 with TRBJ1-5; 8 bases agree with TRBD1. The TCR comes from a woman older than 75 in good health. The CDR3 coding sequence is TGCAGGTCCGGACAGGGCGGTCGGCCCCAGCATTTT. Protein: CRSGQGGRPQHF.